The T cell receptor (beta chain) under discussion was sequenced for a study of T cells in Graves' hyperthyroidism and ophthalmopathy. About the research overall: Peripheral blood collection took place at initial diagnosis, before any treatment.

The CDR3 has 15 amino acids. CDR1 and CDR2 from the germline V gene are SGHTA and FQGTGA. Trimming at V came to 1 base and at J to 6 bases, leaving 0 bases not matched to a gene. General study results and limits: The model identified upcoming ophthalmopathy a median 6.5 months ahead of onset. Most clonotypes that expanded in the thyroid above 0.001 also showed up in blood. A model of 13 V-J pairs discriminated ophthalmopathy from stable hyperthyroidism.

The source material, RNA transcripts, was used to amplify TCR beta CDR3 regions. The study used the HTBI primer set for a first-round RT-PCR of the TCR CDR3. TCRdb itself ran the multiplex PCR reads through MiXCR, one entry per CDR3 protein. The table lists under 400,000 distinct CDR3 sequences, 15% to 19% of them singletons. This clonotype was counted ten times or more. Its antigen is still unknown. The chain links TRBV7-3 to TRBJ2-1; 13 bases are shared with TRBD2. Sample: blood. The TCR originated in a young woman with Graves' hyperthyroidism that later progressed to Graves' ophthalmopathy. The CDR3 reads CASSLRTSGSNEQFF. CDR3 bases: TGTGCCAGCAGCTTAAGGACTAGCGGGAGCAATGAGCAGTTCTTC.